This TCR beta chain was identified during a study of T cell responses to AZD1222 COVID-19 vaccine. Points from the study as a whole: Baseline seropositivity occurred in only a handful of AZD1222 recipients. Spike-specific TCR breadth and depth grew following two AZD1222 doses. Clonal diversity was possibly underestimated; the donors were predominantly white British and more often female. Regions 160-218 and 743-854 held dominance among vaccine-associated CD4 TCRs, which spanned spike.

Notes on this clone: Its antigen is unidentified.

Germline V gene data show CDR1 as MDHEN and CDR2 as SYDVKM. J was trimmed by 7 bases and V by 5 bases; bases with no gene match: 11. This CDR3 comprises 16 residues. The protocol was immunoSEQ multiplex PCR, while the TCRdb copy is restricted to in-frame clones and leaves out a portion. The table has around 150,000 clones, approximately 91% seen once. This clonotype was sampled from an adult in good health. The sequenced sample was peripheral blood, obtained on day 0 of AZD1222 vaccination. This chain uses TRBV28 with TRBJ1-6; TRBD1 agrees at 7 bases. The CDR3 nucleotides read TGTGCCAGCAGTCGTCTCCGGACAGGTCGAAATTCACCCCTCCACTTT. This translates into CASSRLRTGRNSPLHF.